This T cell receptor (beta chain) emerged from a study of vaccination effects on CD4 cells after COVID-19. At the level of the study: It was a median of 72 days after the second dose that post-vaccine samples were obtained. Whole-study findings and limits: There was only 1 of 255 vaccine-induced clones in healthy vaccinees that cross-reacted with common cold coronaviruses. Convalescent patients were few in the study, and early post-infection timepoints were absent.

ViraFEST assay sequencing came after antigen-specific CD4+ T cells were expanded with viral peptide pools. The authors isolated CD4+ T cells after less than eleven days of culture. Vaccination of participants consisted of two doses of either the BNT162b2 or mRNA-1273 vaccine. The method was immunoSEQ multiplex PCR; TCRdb's version includes in-frame clones alone and lacks a portion of them. The table has tens of thousands of clones, 55% to 85% seen once. The table lists this clone with a few counts. Its specificity is unknown. V dropped 4 bases and J dropped 7 bases, with 8 bases sitting between them. In germline, CDR1 is SNHLY, CDR2 FYNNEI. This CDR3 has 12 residues.

This clonotype was sampled from a human donor who received a COVID-19 vaccine. The chain recombines TRBV2 with TRBJ1-5; D gene unclear. Sequences were derived from CD4+ T cells from PBMCs cultured with HCoV-229E spike peptides, sampled after COVID-19 vaccination. The CDR3 DNA reads TGTGCCAGCAGTGGCCCCCGGCAGCCCCAGCATTTT. It encodes CASSGPRQPQHF. The whole variable domain, filled in from reference TRBV2 and TRBJ1-5, reads EPEVTQTPSHQVTQMGQEVILRCVPISNHLYFYWYRQILGQKVEFLVSFYNNEISEKSEIFDDQFSVERPDGSNFTLKIRSTKLEDSAMYFCASSGPRQPQHFGDGTRLSIL.